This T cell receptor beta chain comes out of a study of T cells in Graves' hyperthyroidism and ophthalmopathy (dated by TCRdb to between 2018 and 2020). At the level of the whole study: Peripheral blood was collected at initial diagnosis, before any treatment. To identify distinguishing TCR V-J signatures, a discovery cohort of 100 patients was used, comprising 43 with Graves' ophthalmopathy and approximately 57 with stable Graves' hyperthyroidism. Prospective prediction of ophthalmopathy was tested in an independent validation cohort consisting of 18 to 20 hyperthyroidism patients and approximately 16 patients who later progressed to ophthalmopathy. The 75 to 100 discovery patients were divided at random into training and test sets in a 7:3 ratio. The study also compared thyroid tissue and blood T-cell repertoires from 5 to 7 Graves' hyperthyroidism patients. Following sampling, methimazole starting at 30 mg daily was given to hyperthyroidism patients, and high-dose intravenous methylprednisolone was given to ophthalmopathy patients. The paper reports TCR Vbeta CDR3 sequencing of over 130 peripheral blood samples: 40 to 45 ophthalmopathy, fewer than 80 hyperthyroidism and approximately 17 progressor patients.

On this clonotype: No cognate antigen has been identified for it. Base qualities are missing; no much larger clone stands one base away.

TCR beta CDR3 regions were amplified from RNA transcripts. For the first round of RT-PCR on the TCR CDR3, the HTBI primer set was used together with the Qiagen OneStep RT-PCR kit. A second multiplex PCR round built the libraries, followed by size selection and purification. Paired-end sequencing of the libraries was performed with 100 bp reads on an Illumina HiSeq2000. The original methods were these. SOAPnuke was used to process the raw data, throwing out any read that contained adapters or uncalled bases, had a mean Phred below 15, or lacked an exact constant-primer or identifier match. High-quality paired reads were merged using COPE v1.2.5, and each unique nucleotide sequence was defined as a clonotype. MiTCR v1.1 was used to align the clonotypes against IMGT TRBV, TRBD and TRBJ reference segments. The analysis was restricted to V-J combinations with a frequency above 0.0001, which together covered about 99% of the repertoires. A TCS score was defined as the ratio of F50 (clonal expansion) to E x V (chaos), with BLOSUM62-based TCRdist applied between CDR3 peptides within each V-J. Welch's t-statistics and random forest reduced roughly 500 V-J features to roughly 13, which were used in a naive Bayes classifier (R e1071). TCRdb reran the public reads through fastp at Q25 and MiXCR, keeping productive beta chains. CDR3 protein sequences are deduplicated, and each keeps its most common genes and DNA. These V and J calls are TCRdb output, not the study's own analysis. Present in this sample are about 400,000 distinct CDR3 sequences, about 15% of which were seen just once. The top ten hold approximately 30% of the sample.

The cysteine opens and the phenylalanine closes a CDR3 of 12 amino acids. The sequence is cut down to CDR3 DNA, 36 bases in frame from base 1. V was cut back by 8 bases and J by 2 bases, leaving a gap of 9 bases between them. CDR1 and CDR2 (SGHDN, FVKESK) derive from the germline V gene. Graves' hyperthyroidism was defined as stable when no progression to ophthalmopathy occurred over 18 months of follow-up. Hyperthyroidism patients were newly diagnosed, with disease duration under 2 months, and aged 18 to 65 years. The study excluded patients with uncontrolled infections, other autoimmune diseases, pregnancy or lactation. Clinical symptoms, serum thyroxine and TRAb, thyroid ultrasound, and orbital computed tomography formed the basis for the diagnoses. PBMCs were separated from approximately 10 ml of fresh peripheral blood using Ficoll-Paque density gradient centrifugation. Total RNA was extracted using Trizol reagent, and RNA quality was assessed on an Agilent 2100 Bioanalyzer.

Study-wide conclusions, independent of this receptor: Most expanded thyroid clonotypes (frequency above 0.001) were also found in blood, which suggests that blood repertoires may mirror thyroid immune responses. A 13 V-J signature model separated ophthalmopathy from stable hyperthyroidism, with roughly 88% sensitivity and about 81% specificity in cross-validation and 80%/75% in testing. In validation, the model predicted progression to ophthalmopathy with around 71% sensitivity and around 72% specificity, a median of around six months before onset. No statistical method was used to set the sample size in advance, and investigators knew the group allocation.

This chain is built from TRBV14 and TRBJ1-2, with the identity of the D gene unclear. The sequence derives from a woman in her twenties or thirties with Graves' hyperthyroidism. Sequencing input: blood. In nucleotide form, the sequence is TGTGCCAGCGGTGAGCAGAACTATGGCTACACCTTC. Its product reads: CASGEQNYGYTF.